A single sample gave rise to the 32 T cell receptor beta chains below, sequenced in a study of cytomegalovirus exposure and HLA in healthy donors. 13 Jbeta primers and 60 Vbeta primers were used for the PCR. TCRdb keeps only in-frame clones here, not all; method: immunoSEQ multiplex PCR. Counted here are 80,000 to 100,000 clones, roughly 77% occurring once; the ten biggest clones make up about 7.3%. Sample: PBMCs. Every receptor here comes from a man aged 25-45 years in good health and CMV-seronegative.

The genes are TRBV27 and TRBJ1-2, with 10 bases matching TRBD1. The CDR3 consists of 17 residues. Per germline, CDR1 MNHEY and CDR2 SMNVEV (reference sequence). V shed 3 bases, J shed 4 bases, and the junction held 11 bases outside the gene matches. The CDR3 DNA is TGTGCCAGCAGTTTCCTTCGGACAGGGGGTGACTTCTATGGCTACACCTTC. This encodes CASSFLRTGGDFYGYTF.

As for this clone: Other DNA variants within this sample encode the same CDR3. The CDR3 here is CASSQDRGYEQYF. In DNA form, the CDR3 reads TGCGCCAGCAGCCAAGACAGGGGATACGAGCAGTACTTC. The V and J genes are TRBV4-3 and TRBJ2-7; D may be TRBD1 (6 bases). Trimming left V 0 bases short and J 4 bases short, with 7 bases between. CDR1 is LGHNA, CDR2 YSLEER, per germline. CDR3 size: 13 residues.

V and J are TRBV21-1 and TRBJ1-5. TRBV21-1 is a pseudogene locus. CDR3 length: 13 amino acids. In DNA, the CDR3 is TGTGCCAGCAGCAAAGCGCGTATTCAGCCCCAGCATTTT. Residues: CASSKARIQPQHF.

The chain joins TRBV7-9 to TRBJ2-1, with a tentative D call TRBD2 (7 bases). V lost 2 bases to trimming and J lost 0 bases, with 14 bases between them. Per the germline V gene, CDR1 is SEHNR and CDR2 is FQNEAQ (reference sequence). This CDR3 is built from 17 residues. Here the CDR3 DNA reads TGTGCCAGCAGCTTAAATAGGGGGAGGGCCTCCTACAATGAGCAGTTCTTC. Translating it yields CASSLNRGRASYNEQFF.

The J gene is TRBJ1-1, the V gene TRBV5-8, with D perhaps TRBD1 (5 bases). The CDR3 length is 14 residues. V was pared by 5 bases and J by 6 bases, with 17 bases between. Germline V gives CDR1 SGHTS, CDR2 YDEGEE. The CDR3 DNA sequence: TGTGCCAGCAGTCCCGGCTTGGGGCTCTCTGAAGCTTTCTTT. Protein sequence: CASSPGLGLSEAFF.

The CDR3 is CSGGTEITDTQYF. Written as DNA, the CDR3 is TGCAGCGGGGGGACAGAAATCACAGATACGCAGTATTTT. The rearrangement joins TRBV29-1 to TRBJ2-3; 7 bases are shared with TRBD1. The length of the CDR3 is 13 residues. V shed 7 bases and J 2 bases; nucleotides not matched to a gene: 6. Germline V gene sequence: CDR1 SQVTM, CDR2 ANQGSEA.

The chain's CDR3 is CASSYSGARTEAFF. CDR3 sequence (DNA): TGTGCCAGCAGTTACTCGGGGGCCAGGACTGAAGCTTTCTTT. This chain uses TRBV6-5 with TRBJ1-1, with D possibly being TRBD1 (6 bases). Germline CDR1 reads MNHEY; CDR2 reads SVGAGI. This CDR3 is built from 14 residues. Between the trimmed V and J ends, which lost 0 bases and 5 bases, there was a span of 10 bases.

This clone occurred a few times. The V gene is TRBV29-1, the J gene TRBJ1-3; D not resolved. Looked up from germline, CDR1 is SQVTM and CDR2 is ANQGSEA. The CDR3 has 12 residues. V lost 3 bases, J lost 7 bases, and 10 bases lay in between. CDR3 bases: TGCAGCGTTGACACCCCGGGGAACACCATATATTTT. It yields the protein CSVDTPGNTIYF.

This chain's CDR3 is CASRLYGQESYEQYF. CDR3 sequence (DNA): TGTGCAAGTCGCTTATACGGACAGGAGTCCTACGAGCAGTACTTC. This rearrangement joins TRBV12-2 to TRBJ2-7; the D segment call TRBD1 is taken from the table without a DNA check. TRBV12-2 is a listed pseudogene. This CDR3 is 15 amino acids long.

The chain uses TRBV5-1 and TRBJ2-1; 10 nucleotides line up with TRBD2. Germline CDR1 and CDR2: SGHRS and YFSETQ. J was trimmed by 3 bases and V by 2 bases; bases with no gene match: 8. The length of the CDR3 is 17 residues. CDR3 DNA sequence: TGCGCCAGCAGCTTACCCGGACTAGCGGTCTACTACAATGAGCAGTTCTTC. Protein: CASSLPGLAVYYNEQFF. Filled out from reference TRBV5-1 and TRBJ2-1, the complete variable domain reads KAGVTQTPRYLIKTRGQQVTLSCSPISGHRSVSWYQQTPGQGLQFLFEYFSETQRNKGNFPGRFSGRQFSNSRSEMNVSTLELGDSALYLCASSLPGLAVYYNEQFFGPGTRLTVL.

The chain is built from TRBV4-1 and TRBJ1-3, with D perhaps matching TRBD1 (6 bases). The CDR3 has 15 amino acids. Looked up from germline, CDR1 is MGHRA and CDR2 is YSYEKL. V was cut by 3 bases and J by 1 base, with 10 bases left in between. The DNA of the CDR3 is TGCGCCAGCAGCCAGTTTGGGACATCTGGAAACACCATATATTTT. This codes for CASSQFGTSGNTIYF.

This clone occurred once. The chain uses TRBV28 and TRBJ1-5; the D is unclear. Per the germline V gene, CDR1 is MDHEN and CDR2 is SYDVKM. Trimming took off 3 bases at V and 6 bases at J, with 9 bases between the two ends. This CDR3 is 13 amino acids long. The CDR3 sequence is CASSFRGGQPQHF. For the CDR3, the DNA is TGTGCCAGCAGTTTCCGGGGTGGTCAGCCCCAGCATTTT.

The rearrangement joins TRBV6-1 to TRBJ2-3, with 9 bases lining up with TRBD2. This CDR3 is built from 13 residues. The germline V gene encodes CDR1 MNHNS and CDR2 SASEGT. The junction had 7 bases not matched to a gene; V was cut back by 10 bases and J by 5 bases. The CDR3 protein is CATLAGERDTQYF. The CDR3 nucleotides read TGTGCCACGTTAGCGGGAGAGAGAGATACGCAGTATTTT.

Sample share makes this clone large (0.1 to 1%). V is TRBV7-9 and J is TRBJ2-5; TRBD2 matches at 11 bases. Germline-derived CDR1 and CDR2 are SEHNR and FQNEAQ (reference sequence). With V trimmed by 5 bases and J by 2 bases, 10 bases remained unmatched. CDR3 length: 17 residues. The CDR3 protein is CASSPRTSGYSQETQYF. The CDR3 coding sequence is TGTGCCAGCAGCCCCCGGACTAGCGGGTACTCACAAGAGACCCAGTACTTC.

The chain recombines TRBV5-5 with TRBJ1-6; possible D gene TRBD1, 5 bases. The length of the CDR3 is 15 residues. The germline V gene encodes CDR1 SGHKS and CDR2 YYEKEE (reference sequence). V lost 5 bases to trimming and J lost 5 bases, with 14 bases between them. The CDR3, as DNA: TGTGCCAGCAGGGGCGGGGCGGTAGATAATTCACCCCTCCACTTT. It is translated as CASRGGAVDNSPLHF. The variable domain in full, completed from reference TRBV5-5 and TRBJ1-6, reads DAGVTQSPTHLIKTRGQQVTLRCSPISGHKSVSWYQQVLGQGPQFIFQYYEKEERGRGNFPDRFSARQFPNYSSELNVNALLLGDSALYLCASRGGAVDNSPLHFGNGTRLTVT.

CDR3 sequence reads: CASSSTGSYEQYF. The CDR3 nucleotides read TGTGCCAGCAGCTCGACAGGGTCCTACGAGCAGTACTTC. V usage is TRBV11-2 and J usage is TRBJ2-7; 7 nucleotides align to TRBD1. This CDR3 spans 13 amino acids. Germline trimming cut 4 bases from V and 1 base from J; bases unmatched to any gene: 1. Germline V gives CDR1 SGHAT, CDR2 FQNNGV.

For the CDR3, the DNA is TGTGCCAGCAGTGTGACAGTCAACACTGAAGCTTTCTTT. It specifies CASSVTVNTEAFF. The chain employs TRBV27 and TRBJ1-1; a possible D gene is TRBD1 (5 bases). The CDR3 sequence is 13 residues long. Trimming cost V 5 bases and J 2 bases, with 9 bases left between them. Germline V gives CDR1 MNHEY, CDR2 SMNVEV (reference sequence).

The V call is TRBV20-1, the J call TRBJ2-3; D is uncertain. The germline gives CDR1 DFQATT, CDR2 SNEGSKA (reference sequence). The CDR3 totals 11 residues. V dropped 6 bases and J dropped 4 bases, with 8 bases sitting between them. The CDR3 region has the DNA TGCAGTGCCGGTGCGGCAGATACGCAGTATTTT. It yields the protein CSAGAADTQYF.

The genes are TRBV27 and TRBJ2-2, with a tentative D call TRBD2 (5 bases). Germline values: CDR1 MNHEY, CDR2 SMNVEV (reference sequence). This CDR3 region has 13 residues. V lost 4 bases to trimming and J lost 8 bases, with 11 bases between them. The CDR3 DNA reads TGTGCCAGCAGTTCAAGCGGTCGGGGGGAGCTGTTTTTT. Translating gives CASSSSGRGELFF.

J is TRBJ2-3 and V is TRBV5-4; 16 bases map to TRBD2. Losses at the gene ends were 5 bases for V and 4 bases for J; bases not matched to a gene: 10. There are 18 residues in the CDR3. Germline lookup yields CDR1 SGHNT and CDR2 YYREEE (reference sequence). In nucleotides, the CDR3 is TGTGCCAGCAGGCCTCCCGGGACTAGCGGGAGGGCCTCAGATACGCAGTATTTT. Amino acids: CASRPPGTSGRASDTQYF.

V is TRBV2 and J is TRBJ1-4; 10 nucleotides line up with TRBD1. The V gene end was trimmed by 6 bases and the J gene end by 7 bases; junction bases not matched to a gene: 8. Looked up from germline, CDR1 is SNHLY and CDR2 is FYNNEI. The CDR3 totals 15 residues. DNA of the CDR3: TGTGCCAGCAGCCTACTGGGACAGGGGCTTGAAAAACTGTTTTTT. Translation gives CASSLLGQGLEKLFF.

This clone was detected a few times. The rearrangement links TRBV27 to TRBJ2-5; possible D gene TRBD1, 5 bases. CDR3 length equals 14 residues. V dropped 9 bases and J dropped 7 bases, with 21 bases sitting between them. Germline assignment: CDR1 MNHEY and CDR2 SMNVEV (reference sequence). CDR3 protein: CARGVFQVDPTQYF. The CDR3 DNA follows: TGTGCCAGAGGGGTATTCCAGGTGGATCCGACCCAGTACTTC.

The chain links TRBV5-1 to TRBJ1-6; 8 bases map to TRBD1. The J segment lost 8 bases and the V segment lost 0 bases, leaving 4 bases of the junction unmatched. The length of the CDR3 is 15 residues. Germline CDR1 SGHRS, CDR2 YFSETQ. The CDR3 spells CASSLGGQAYSPLHF. The DNA for the CDR3 is TGCGCCAGCAGCTTGGGGGGACAGGCTTATTCACCCCTCCACTTT.

The chain couples TRBV6-5 to TRBJ1-3; possible D gene TRBD1, 5 bases. The CDR3 length is 16 residues. V was trimmed by 2 bases and J by 3 bases, leaving 14 bases between them. Germline V lookup: CDR1 MNHEY, CDR2 SVGAGI. CDR3 in DNA: TGTGCCAGCAGTTACCTCGTCCCAGGGTTTGGAAACACCATATATTTT. It specifies CASSYLVPGFGNTIYF.

This clone has only a few counts. This chain links TRBV25-1 with TRBJ1-1; D remains ambiguous. Trimming left V 4 bases short and J 5 bases short, with 11 bases between. There are 13 residues in the CDR3. Germline lookup yields CDR1 MGHDK and CDR2 SYGVNS. CDR3 loop: CASSVGRGTEAFF. The CDR3 nucleotides read TGTGCCAGCAGTGTAGGCAGAGGAACTGAAGCTTTCTTT.

DNA for the CDR3: TGTGCCAGTAGTGTATCAGTATCTGGAAACACCATATATTTT. It translates to CASSVSVSGNTIYF. The chain combines TRBV19 with TRBJ1-3; D gene uncertain. Germline CDR1 is LNHDA and CDR2 is SQIVND (reference sequence). Trimming removed 5 bases at V and 1 base at J, with 9 bases between. The CDR3 is 14 amino acids.

The chain is built from TRBV4-2 and TRBJ2-3; 8 bases align to TRBD1. CDR3 length: 20 amino acids. The trim removed 1 base at V and 2 bases at J, leaving 17 bases unmatched. The germline V gene has CDR1 LGHNA and CDR2 YNFKEQ. CDR3 region: CASSQGASYSGTGSTDTQYF. The CDR3 DNA is TGTGCCAGCAGCCAAGGAGCGTCCTATTCCGGGACAGGATCCACAGATACGCAGTATTTT.

The genes are TRBV29-1 and TRBJ2-5; the D is unclear. There are 11 residues in the CDR3. Germline CDR1 reads SQVTM; CDR2 reads ANQGSEA. V was cut by 8 bases and J by 4 bases, with 11 bases left in between. The DNA of the CDR3 is TGCAGCATAAATAGTGGAGAGACCCAGTACTTC. Its protein product is CSINSGETQYF.

V is TRBV30 and J is TRBJ2-3, with a weak D call TRBD2 (5 bases). CDR3 length: 11 residues. Germline CDR1 and CDR2: GTSNPN and SVGIG (reference sequence). Trimming pared 1 base from V and 6 bases from J, leaving 5 bases between. Here the CDR3 DNA reads TGTGCCTGGAGTGCGGGGGATACGCAGTATTTT. It encodes CAWSAGDTQYF.

The V call is TRBV6-4, the J call TRBJ2-5; 10 bases fit TRBD2. CDR3 length equals 17 residues. J was trimmed by 4 bases and V by 7 bases; bases with no gene match: 15. Germline V lookup: CDR1 MRHNA, CDR2 SNTAGT. The chain's CDR3 is CASTREISGRRRETQYF. CDR3 nucleotides: TGTGCCAGCACCAGGGAGATTAGCGGGAGGAGGCGAGAGACCCAGTACTTC.

The chain has TRBV28 and TRBJ1-2; D ambiguous. V lost 6 bases, J lost 8 bases, and 13 bases lay in between. Germline CDR1 MDHEN, CDR2 SYDVKM. The CDR3 has 12 residues. The CDR3 is CASRTQVQGYTF. The CDR3 nucleotides read TGTGCCAGCAGAACCCAGGTCCAAGGCTACACCTTC.

A few counts support this clone. The CDR3 region is CASINRPGIPNQPQHF. In DNA form, the CDR3 reads TGTGCCAGCATCAACCGCCCGGGGATTCCCAATCAGCCCCAGCATTTT. The chain has TRBV2 and TRBJ1-5, with no clear D. This CDR3 has 16 amino acids. V lost 7 bases and J lost 3, with 19 bases in between. Germline values: CDR1 SNHLY, CDR2 FYNNEI.